This entry lists 15 T cell receptor beta chains sequenced from one sample in a study of radiotherapy plus CTLA-4 blockade in lung cancer. Generated by immunoSEQ multiplex PCR, the TCRdb table keeps only in-frame clones and is missing some. The repertoire holds 64,000 or so clones, with about 72% as singletons. The sequencing here drew on peripheral blood, taken from a patient treated with radiotherapy plus ipilimumab. The receptors shown here come from a human donor with non-small cell lung cancer whose response to radiotherapy plus ipilimumab could not be evaluated.

This clone was observed a handful of times. This rearrangement joins TRBV4-1 to TRBJ1-3, with TRBD1 as a possible D gene (5 bases). The CDR3 loop spans 16 amino acids. Germline CDR1 and CDR2: MGHRA and YSYEKL. The V gene lost 0 bases and the J gene lost 0 bases, with 9 bases spanning the gap. CDR3 protein: CASSQDWGGSGNTIYF. The CDR3 DNA reads TGCGCCAGCAGCCAAGATTGGGGGGGCTCTGGAAACACCATATATTTT.

The J gene is TRBJ2-7, the V gene TRBV7-3; 13 bases fit TRBD2. V lost 4 bases to trimming and J lost 3 bases; unmatched junction nucleotides: 6. The CDR3 contains 16 residues. CDR1 and CDR2 (germline): SGHTA, FQGTGA. DNA for the CDR3: TGTGCCAGCAGCTCCACTAGCGGGGGGGCCCACTACGAGCAGTACTTC. This encodes CASSSTSGGAHYEQYF.

The rearrangement joins TRBV6-5 to TRBJ2-7, with a weak D call TRBD1 (6 bases). Germline loops: CDR1 MNHEY, CDR2 SVGAGI. The V end lost 11 bases, the J end lost 2 bases, and 19 bases lay between the germline ends. CDR3 length equals 14 residues. The CDR3 nucleotides read TGTGCCTCAGGAAGGGGGACCAATACCTACGAGCAGTACTTC. As protein: CASGRGTNTYEQYF.

V and J are TRBV9 and TRBJ1-2, with D maybe TRBD1 (6 bases). Germline-derived CDR1 and CDR2 are SGDLS and YYNGEE. This CDR3 comprises 15 residues. V lost 0 bases to trimming and J lost 6 bases, with 15 bases between them. The CDR3 bases are TGTGCCAGCAGCGTAGGCGCGGGGGGCGGCGATGGCTACACCTTC. Protein product: CASSVGAGGGDGYTF.

Only a few counts were recorded for this clone. The CDR3, as DNA: TGCGCCAGCAGCCCCTCGGGGGGGGACGAGCAGTACTTC. It is translated as CASSPSGGDEQYF. The rearrangement uses TRBV4-1 and TRBJ2-7, with 8 nucleotides matching TRBD2. J gave up 5 bases and V 4 bases, and 4 bases lay outside the gene matches. This CDR3 has 13 amino acids. The V gene's germline CDR1 is MGHRA and CDR2 YSYEKL.

This chain connects TRBV5-4 to TRBJ2-3; 11 nucleotides agree with TRBD1. In germline, CDR1 is SGHNT, CDR2 YYREEE (reference sequence). This CDR3 spans 15 amino acids. The J segment lost 2 bases and the V segment lost 9 bases, leaving 8 bases of the junction unmatched. In DNA form, the CDR3 reads TGTGCCACGCTGGGGACAGGGGGGAACACAGATACGCAGTATTTT. Amino acids: CATLGTGGNTDTQYF.

This clone was detected only once. The chain uses TRBV6-5 and TRBJ2-5; 9 bases align to TRBD1. V shed 7 bases and J 6 bases; nucleotides not matched to a gene: 9. Germline V lookup: CDR1 MNHEY, CDR2 SVGAGI. The CDR3 length is 14 residues. CDR3 region: CASTRTGAGKTQYF. CDR3 sequence (DNA): TGTGCCAGCACCCGGACAGGGGCGGGAAAGACCCAGTACTTC.

This clone was seen more than once but under ten times. J is TRBJ2-3 and V is TRBV4-2, with 11 bases fitting TRBD2. V lost 4 bases and J lost 2; bases outside the gene matches: 5. This CDR3 spans 16 amino acids. Germline V CDR1 and CDR2: LGHNA, YNFKEQ. The CDR3 loop is CASSPLAGGATDTQYF. CDR3 in DNA: TGTGCCAGCAGCCCCCTAGCGGGGGGCGCCACAGATACGCAGTATTTT.

The rearrangement links TRBV13 to TRBJ2-7; 7 positions match TRBD2. The CDR3 totals 15 residues. CDR1 is PRHDT and CDR2 is FYEKMQ in the germline V gene (reference sequence). After removal of 5 bases from V and 0 bases from J, the junction contained 7 bases not matched to a gene. CDR3 sequence: CASSIGGGSSYEQYF. CDR3 nucleotide sequence: TGTGCCAGCAGCATTGGGGGGGGGAGCTCCTACGAGCAGTACTTC.

This chain uses TRBV2 with TRBJ1-1, with D perhaps TRBD1 (6 bases). Per the germline V gene, CDR1 is SNHLY and CDR2 is FYNNEI. The CDR3 loop spans 15 amino acids. V lost 9 bases and J lost 6, with 23 bases in between. The CDR3 DNA is TGTGCCAGTCAACAGGGCCGTGCGGATCTGTCTGAAGCTTTCTTT. As protein: CASQQGRADLSEAFF.

This clone was found a few times. The chain carries TRBV11-2 and TRBJ1-2; 9 positions agree with TRBD1. With 1 base clipped from V and 3 bases from J, the junction kept 6 bases outside the gene matches. In germline, CDR1 is SGHAT, CDR2 FQNNGV. This CDR3 is built from 16 residues. The CDR3 DNA is TGTGCCAGCAGCTTAGGGTCGGGACAGGGCCACTATGGCTACACCTTC. It yields the protein CASSLGSGQGHYGYTF.

The chain links TRBV5-6 to TRBJ2-2, with 11 bases that match TRBD1. V dropped 3 bases and J dropped 4; count of bases not matched to a gene: 2. The CDR3 length is 15 residues. Germline CDR1 and CDR2: SGHDT and YYEEEE. The CDR3 DNA is TGTGCCAGCAGCTGGGGGACAGGGGGCACCGGGGAGCTGTTTTTT. Translated, it gives CASSWGTGGTGELFF.

The CDR3 protein is CASRTQGRVSGELFF. CDR3 in DNA: TGTGCCAGCAGAACGCAGGGAAGGGTATCCGGGGAGCTGTTTTTT. The chain employs TRBV2 and TRBJ2-2, with a weak D call TRBD1 (5 bases). The CDR3 loop spans 15 amino acids. The ends were cut back, 6 bases at V and 6 bases at J, with 17 bases in the middle. Germline V gene sequence: CDR1 SNHLY, CDR2 FYNNEI. The complete variable domain, with remaining parts taken from reference TRBV2 and TRBJ2-2, reads EPEVTQTPSHQVTQMGQEVILRCVPISNHLYFYWYRQILGQKVEFLVSFYNNEISEKSEIFDDQFSVERPDGSNFTLKIRSTKLEDSAMYFCASRTQGRVSGELFFGEGSRLTVL.

This clone was seen once. V usage is TRBV10-3 and J usage is TRBJ1-5; the D gene is possibly TRBD1 (5 bases). Trimming pared 3 bases from V and 3 bases from J, leaving 12 bases between. The CDR3 runs to 15 residues. Germline CDR1 ENHRY, CDR2 SYGVKD. This CDR3 reads CAISEMAGPNQPQHF. For the CDR3, the DNA is TGTGCCATCAGTGAAATGGCAGGGCCCAATCAGCCCCAGCATTTT.

In regard to this clone: The sample contains more than one DNA sequence encoding this CDR3. The chain has TRBV7-8 and TRBJ2-7, with 13 bases lining up with TRBD2. After removal of 5 bases from V and 7 bases from J, the junction contained 11 bases not matched to a gene. The CDR3 length is 16 residues. CDR1 SGHVS and CDR2 FQNEAQ come from the germline V gene. The DNA of the CDR3 is TGTGCCAGCAGCGGACTAGCGGGAGTACGTGGGAATGAGCAGTACTTC. Its translation is CASSGLAGVRGNEQYF.